A selection of T cell receptor beta chains follows, all from one sample in a study of T cells in Graves' hyperthyroidism and ophthalmopathy. In TCRdb, the multiplex PCR reads were re-called with MiXCR into one record per CDR3 protein. The table shows roughly 300,000 distinct CDR3 sequences, with approximately 22% occurring only once. Material for sequencing was blood. The receptors shown here come from a woman in her fifties or sixties with Graves' hyperthyroidism. Each CDR3 is given with its conserved first and last residue. D genes are given only for firm matches. Not all rows give a size; the values are once, few, many and, for expanded clones, a class.

abundance	v_gene	j_gene	d_gene	CDR3aa	CDR3nt
many	TRBV5-1	TRBJ2-3	NA	CASSSLYTDTQYF	TGCGCCAGCAGCTCCCTTTACACAGATACGCAGTATTTT
many	TRBV6-1	TRBJ2-5	NA	CASSVMTNQETQYF	TGTGCCAGCAGTGTAATGACTAACCAAGAGACCCAGTACTTC
many	TRBV6-8	TRBJ1-2	NA	CASSYPTGVGSNYGYTF	TGTGCCAGCAGTTACCCGACGGGGGTGGGATCTAACTATGGCTACACCTTC
many	TRBV7-2	TRBJ2-7	NA	CASSSTGYEQYF	TGTGCCAGCAGCTCCACAGGGTACGAGCAGTACTTC
NA	TRBV5-1	TRBJ1-3	NA	CASSLGQISGNTIYF	TGCGCCAGCAGCTTGGGGCAGATCTCTGGAAACACCATATATTTT
NA	TRBV28	TRBJ2-2	NA	CASSTDNTGELFF	TGTGCCAGCAGCACCGATAACACCGGGGAGCTGTTTTTT
many	TRBV11-2	TRBJ2-2	NA	CASSFHGAGELFF	TGTGCCAGCAGCTTCCACGGTGCCGGGGAGCTGTTTTTT
many	TRBV12-3/TRBV12-4	TRBJ2-5	NA	CASRGQQETQYF	TGTGCCAGCAGAGGACAGCAAGAGACCCAGTACTTC
NA	TRBV6-1	TRBJ2-3	TRBD1	CASSERTGPTDTQYF	TGTGCCAGCAGTGAGCGGACAGGGCCCACAGATACGCAGTATTTT
NA	TRBV19	TRBJ1-6	TRBD1	CASSKLSGQGGSPLHF	TGTGCCAGTAGTAAGCTCTCAGGACAGGGGGGATCACCCCTCCACTTT
NA	TRBV28	TRBJ2-3	TRBD2	CASSGRGSRRGSTDTQYF	TGTGCCAGCAGTGGGCGTGGGTCGAGGCGGGGGAGCACAGATACGCAGTATTTT
many	TRBV7-9	TRBJ2-1	NA	CASSLDWREQFF	TGTGCCAGCAGCTTAGACTGGAGAGAGCAGTTCTTC
few	TRBV10-1	TRBJ1-2	NA	CASSNSVYGYTF	TGCGCCAGCAGCAATTCAGTGTATGGCTACACCTTC
NA	TRBV5-5	TRBJ1-5	TRBD1	CASSFRDRGKPQHF	TGTGCCAGCAGCTTCCGGGACAGGGGTAAGCCCCAGCATTTT
few	TRBV29-1	TRBJ2-4	TRBD1	CSGRGNNIQYF	TGCAGCGGCAGGGGGAATAACATTCAGTACTTC